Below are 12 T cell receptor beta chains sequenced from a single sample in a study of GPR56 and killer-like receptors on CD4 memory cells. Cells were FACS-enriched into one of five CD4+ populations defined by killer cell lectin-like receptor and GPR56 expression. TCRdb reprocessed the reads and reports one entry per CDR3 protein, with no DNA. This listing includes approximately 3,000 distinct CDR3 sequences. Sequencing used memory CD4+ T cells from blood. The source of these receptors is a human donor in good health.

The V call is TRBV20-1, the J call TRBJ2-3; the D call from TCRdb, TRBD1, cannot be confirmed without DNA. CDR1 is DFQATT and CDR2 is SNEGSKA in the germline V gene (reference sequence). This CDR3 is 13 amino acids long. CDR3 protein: CSAGGGVTDTQYF.

The CDR3 reads CASTDRGSGGAEQFF. This chain links TRBV6-5 with TRBJ2-1; TCRdb designates TRBD2, a call that cannot be tested without DNA. The CDR3 totals 15 residues. Germline V CDR1 and CDR2: MNHEY, SVGAGI.

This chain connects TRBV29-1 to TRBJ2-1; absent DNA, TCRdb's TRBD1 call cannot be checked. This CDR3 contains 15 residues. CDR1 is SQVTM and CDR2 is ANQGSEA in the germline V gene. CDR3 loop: CSVRWGGPPYNEQFF.

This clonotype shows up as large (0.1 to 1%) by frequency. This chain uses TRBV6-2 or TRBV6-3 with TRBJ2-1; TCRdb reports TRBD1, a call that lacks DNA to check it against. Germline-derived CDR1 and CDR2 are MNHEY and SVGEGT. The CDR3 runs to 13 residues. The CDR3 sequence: CKTGDPGRGEQFF.

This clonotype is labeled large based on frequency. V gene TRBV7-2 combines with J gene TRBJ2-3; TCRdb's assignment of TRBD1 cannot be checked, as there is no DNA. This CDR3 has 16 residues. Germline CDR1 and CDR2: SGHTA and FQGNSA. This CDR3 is CASSLEGTPGADTQYF.

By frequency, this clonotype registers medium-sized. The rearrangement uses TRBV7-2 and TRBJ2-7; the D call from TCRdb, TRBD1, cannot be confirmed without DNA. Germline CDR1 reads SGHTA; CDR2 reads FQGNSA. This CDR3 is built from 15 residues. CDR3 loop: CASSLVGGWAYEQYF.

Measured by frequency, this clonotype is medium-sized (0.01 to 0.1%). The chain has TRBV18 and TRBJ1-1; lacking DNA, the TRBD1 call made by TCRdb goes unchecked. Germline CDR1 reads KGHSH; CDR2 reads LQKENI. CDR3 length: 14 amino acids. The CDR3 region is CASSLSGHNTEAFF.

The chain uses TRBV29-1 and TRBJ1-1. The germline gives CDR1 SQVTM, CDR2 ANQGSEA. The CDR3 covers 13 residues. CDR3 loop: CSVSGKTNTEAFF. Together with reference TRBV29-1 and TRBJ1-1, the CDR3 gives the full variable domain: SAVISQKPSRDICQRGTSLTIQCQVDSQVTMMFWYRQQPGQSLTLIATANQGSEATYESGFVIDKFPISRPNLTFSTLTVSNMSPEDSSIYLCSVSGKTNTEAFFGQGTRLTVV.

CDR3 residues: CAWSGGQEETQYF. This chain connects TRBV30 to TRBJ2-5; TCRdb's assignment of TRBD1 cannot be checked, as there is no DNA. This CDR3 contains 13 residues. CDR1 GTSNPN and CDR2 SVGIG come from the germline V gene (reference sequence).

CDR3 protein: CSAQTRDQETQYF. The chain has TRBV20-1 and TRBJ2-5. This CDR3 is 13 amino acids long. Looked up from germline, CDR1 is DFQATT and CDR2 is SNEGSKA (reference sequence).

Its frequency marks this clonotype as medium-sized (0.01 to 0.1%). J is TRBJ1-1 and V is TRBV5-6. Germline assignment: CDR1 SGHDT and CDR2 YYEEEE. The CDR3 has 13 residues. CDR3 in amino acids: CASSFTAALEAFF. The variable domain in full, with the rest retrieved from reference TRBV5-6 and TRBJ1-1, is DAGVTQSPTHLIKTRGQQVTLRCSPKSGHDTVSWYQQALGQGPQFIFQYYEEEERQRGNFPDRFSGHQFPNYSSELNVNALLLGDSALYLCASSFTAALEAFFGQGTRLTVV.

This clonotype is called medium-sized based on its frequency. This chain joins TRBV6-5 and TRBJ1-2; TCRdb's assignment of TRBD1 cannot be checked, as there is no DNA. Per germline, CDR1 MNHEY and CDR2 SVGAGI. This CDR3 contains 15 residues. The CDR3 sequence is CASKNRDRSNYGYTF.